The next 21 T cell receptor beta chains were all read from a single sample in a study of post-analysis software for immune sequencing data. General study points: Five TRBV segments, including TRBV5-6, TRBV5-1 and TRBV20-1, were more frequent in patients than controls.

Carried by the TCR beta cDNA libraries were unique molecular identifiers. TCRdb recomputed calls from the PCR reads with MiXCR, one row per CDR3 protein. The table lists some 690,000 distinct CDR3 sequences, around 64% of them singletons. These TCRs' antigens remain unknown. Sequenced input: blood. Every receptor here comes from a girl aged 2 to 9 with multiple sclerosis.

The J gene is TRBJ2-2, the V gene TRBV5-1; TRBD2 matches at 7 bases. The length of the CDR3 is 14 residues. The ends lost 6 bases at V and 5 bases at J; junction bases unmatched: 7. The germline V gene encodes CDR1 SGHRS and CDR2 YFSETQ. The CDR3 DNA follows: TGCGCCAGCAACCCAGCGGGATTAACCGGGGAGCTGTTTTTT. It is translated as CASNPAGLTGELFF.

The chain has TRBV12-3 or TRBV12-4 and TRBJ1-2; D not resolved. V dropped 5 bases and J dropped 4 bases, with 11 bases sitting between them. The CDR3 runs to 13 residues. This CDR3 reads CASSPWTGYGYTF. CDR3 coding DNA: TGTGCCAGCAGTCCTTGGACGGGCTATGGCTACACCTTC.

Note on this clonotype: One end of the junction is discordant with germline, which a read error may explain. The chain is built from TRBV6-2 or TRBV6-3 and TRBJ1-2; a weak D match, TRBD1 (6 bases). There are 13 residues in the CDR3. Looked up from germline, CDR1 is MNHEY and CDR2 is SVGEGT. The CDR3: CANSPRDTYGYTF. The CDR3 DNA follows: TGTGCCAACAGTCCCCGGGACACCTACGGCTACACCTTC.

This clonotype showed up just a few times. The chain links TRBV5-8 to TRBJ1-5; D perhaps matches TRBD1 (6 bases). The CDR3 spans 15 residues. The V end lost 4 bases, the J end lost 5 bases, and 16 bases lay between the germline ends. Germline CDR1 reads SGHTS; CDR2 reads YDEGEE. CDR3 nucleotides: TGTGCCAGCAGCAGGGGGGAACAAGGATATCAGCCCCAGCATTTT. Translating it yields CASSRGEQGYQPQHF.

V and J are TRBV25-1 and TRBJ2-5; no firm D call. The DNA matches TRBJ2-7 better at its end, which makes the J call doubtful. The CDR3 is made up of 12 amino acids. Germline CDR1 MGHDK, CDR2 SYGVNS. The CDR3 DNA is TGTGCCAGCCTTCGAGAGGACTACGAGCAGTACTTC. Its translation: CASLREDYEQYF.

V usage is TRBV29-1 and J usage is TRBJ2-1; D is uncertain. V gave up 6 bases and J gave up 5 bases, with 14 bases separating them. Per germline, CDR1 SQVTM and CDR2 ANQGSEA. The CDR3 extends over 13 amino acids. CDR3 in amino acids: CSVFPWANNEQFF. In DNA, the CDR3 is TGCAGCGTCTTCCCCTGGGCCAACAATGAGCAGTTCTTC.

The rearrangement links TRBV3-1 to TRBJ2-5, with D perhaps matching TRBD2 (6 bases). Germline CDR1 reads LGHDT; CDR2 reads YNNKEL (reference sequence). Trimming took 4 bases from V and 4 from J, leaving 13 bases between them. This CDR3 is built from 14 residues. The chain's CDR3 is CASSPIGGAETQYF. CDR3 nucleotide sequence: TGTGCCAGCAGCCCCATAGGCGGGGCAGAGACCCAGTACTTC.

The chain uses TRBV7-2 and TRBJ2-5; perhaps D is TRBD1 or TRBD2 (7 bases each). Germline values: CDR1 SGHTA, CDR2 FQGNSA. CDR3 length equals 15 residues. V shed 1 base and J shed 5 bases, with 14 bases lying between them. CDR3 in DNA: TGTGCCAGCAGCTTAGGGGAGGGGGCCGTTGAGACCCAGTACTTC. Translated, it gives CASSLGEGAVETQYF.

J is TRBJ2-3 and V is TRBV5-1, with D tentatively TRBD1 (5 bases). The V and J ends lost 0 bases and 3 bases respectively, with 17 bases between them. Germline-derived CDR1 and CDR2 are SGHRS and YFSETQ. This CDR3 has 17 residues. CDR3 sequence (DNA): TGCGCCAGCAGCTTGGAAGGGGTCAGGGCAAAGACAGATACGCAGTATTTT. It is translated as CASSLEGVRAKTDTQYF. Drawing the rest from reference TRBV5-1 and TRBJ2-3, the complete variable domain is KAGVTQTPRYLIKTRGQQVTLSCSPISGHRSVSWYQQTPGQGLQFLFEYFSETQRNKGNFPGRFSGRQFSNSRSEMNVSTLELGDSALYLCASSLEGVRAKTDTQYFGPGTRLTVL.

This chain connects TRBV7-2 to TRBJ2-7; D might be TRBD1 or TRBD2, each matching 5 bases. Per the germline V gene, CDR1 is SGHTA and CDR2 is FQGNSA. CDR3 size: 15 residues. The V end was cut by 4 bases, the J end by 7 bases, with 20 bases between. The chain's CDR3 is CASSSPGPLPGEQYF. The CDR3 coding sequence is TGTGCCAGCAGCTCCCCGGGACCTCTACCGGGAGAGCAGTACTTC.

In this sample, this clonotype turned up a few times. The chain links TRBV2 to TRBJ2-1, with a possible D match to TRBD2 (6 bases). There are 13 residues in the CDR3. Per germline, CDR1 SNHLY and CDR2 FYNNEI. V was clipped by 3 bases and J by 15 bases, with 18 bases between them. The CDR3: CASSENLGTPWFF. CDR3 coding DNA: TGTGCCAGCAGTGAGAATTTGGGGACTCCGTGGTTCTTC.

The DNA for the CDR3 is TGTGCCAGCAGTAATAGGTATGAGCAGTTCTTC. As protein: CASSNRYEQFF. The V gene is TRBV5-6, the J gene TRBJ2-1; D gene uncertain. This CDR3 has 11 amino acids. Germline CDR1 reads SGHDT; CDR2 reads YYEEEE. V gave up 5 bases and J gave up 8 bases, with 8 bases separating them.

V gene TRBV7-2 combines with J gene TRBJ2-1; D gene ambiguous. Germline V gene data show CDR1 as SGHTA and CDR2 as FQGNSA. Trimming took 4 bases from V and 3 from J, leaving 13 bases between them. This CDR3 has 15 amino acids. The CDR3 nucleotides read TGTGCCAGCAGCTACCCAGGACGAGACTACAATGAGCAGTTCTTC. Protein sequence: CASSYPGRDYNEQFF.

V is TRBV7-2 and J is TRBJ2-4, with 8 bases that match TRBD2. CDR1 SGHTA and CDR2 FQGNSA come from the germline V gene. With 5 bases clipped from V and 5 bases from J, the junction kept 8 bases outside the gene matches. CDR3 length: 15 amino acids. This chain's CDR3 is CASSLGGAGENIQYF. In nucleotides, the CDR3 is TGTGCCAGCAGCCTAGGGGGAGCGGGAGAAAACATTCAGTACTTC.

This clonotype was found a few times. The V and J genes are TRBV7-6 and TRBJ1-2, with 7 positions matching TRBD1. The CDR3 has 15 amino acids. Germline loops: CDR1 SGHVS, CDR2 FNYEAQ. J gave up 4 bases and V 4 bases, and 9 bases lay outside the gene matches. Here the CDR3 DNA reads TGTGCCAGCAGCTCAGGGACAGACGATCCCTATGGCTACACCTTC. This translates into CASSSGTDDPYGYTF.

A few counts support this clonotype. The junction departs from the called germline gene at one end, perhaps through a read error. V usage is TRBV11-2 and J usage is TRBJ2-5; D possibly corresponds to TRBD2 (6 bases). Germline values: CDR1 SGHAT, CDR2 FQNNGV. The CDR3 spans 14 residues. The CDR3 protein is CASSLGGVEETRYF. The CDR3 DNA is TGTGCCAGCAGCTTAGGGGGGGTTGAAGAGACCCGGTACTTC. The full variable domain, rest sourced from reference TRBV11-2 and TRBJ2-5, is EAGVAQSPRYKIIEKRQSVAFWCNPISGHATLYWYQQILGQGPKLLIQFQNNGVVDDSQLPKDRFSAERLKGVDSTLKIQPAKLEDSAVYLCASSLGGVEETRYFGPGTRLLVL.

The chain carries TRBV7-9 and TRBJ1-1, with D unclear. The CDR3 consists of 14 residues. The germline gives CDR1 SEHNR, CDR2 FQNEAQ (reference sequence). The V end was cut by 5 bases, the J end by 1 base, with 11 bases between. CDR3 amino acids: CASSPFERNTEAFF. In DNA form, the CDR3 reads TGTGCCAGCAGCCCCTTCGAGCGGAACACTGAAGCTTTCTTT.

The chain is built from TRBV7-2 and TRBJ2-3; 8 bases match TRBD2. This CDR3 is built from 17 residues. CDR1 and CDR2 from the germline V gene are SGHTA and FQGNSA. Trimming cost V 5 bases and J 1 base; bases outside gene matches: 11. DNA of the CDR3: TGTGCCAGCAGCCCAGGGACTAGTAACTGGGGCACAGATACGCAGTATTTT. This translates into CASSPGTSNWGTDTQYF.

The J gene is TRBJ2-3, the V gene TRBV20-1; D call uncertain. The CDR3 is made up of 12 amino acids. The germline V gene has CDR1 DFQATT and CDR2 SNEGSKA (reference sequence). Deletions cut 5 bases from V and 0 bases from J, with 6 bases between. CDR3 coding DNA: TGCAGTGCTGTGACCAGCACAGATACGCAGTATTTT. This codes for CSAVTSTDTQYF.

Here the CDR3 reads CASSPTLDSNQPQHF. The CDR3, as DNA: TGTGCCAGCAGCCCCACGTTGGATAGCAATCAGCCCCAGCATTTT. V is TRBV7-2 and J is TRBJ1-5; no firm D call. The CDR3 length is 15 residues. CDR1 and CDR2 (germline): SGHTA, FQGNSA. Trimming stripped 5 bases from V and 0 bases from J, with 11 bases between.

J is TRBJ2-1 and V is TRBV11-3; maybe TRBD1 (6 bases). CDR1 and CDR2 (germline): SGHNT, YENEEA. The CDR3 consists of 16 residues. V lost 2 bases and J lost 10, with 21 bases in between. The CDR3 region is CASSLRLRGLAGEQFF. Here the CDR3 DNA reads TGTGCCAGCAGCTTAAGGTTAAGGGGGTTAGCCGGAGAGCAGTTCTTC. The full variable domain, with the rest looked up from reference TRBV11-3 and TRBJ2-1, is EAGVVQSPRYKIIEKKQPVAFWCNPISGHNTLYWYLQNLGQGPELLIRYENEEAVDDSQLPKDRFSAERLKGVDSTLKIQPAELGDSAVYLCASSLRLRGLAGEQFFGPGTRLTVL.